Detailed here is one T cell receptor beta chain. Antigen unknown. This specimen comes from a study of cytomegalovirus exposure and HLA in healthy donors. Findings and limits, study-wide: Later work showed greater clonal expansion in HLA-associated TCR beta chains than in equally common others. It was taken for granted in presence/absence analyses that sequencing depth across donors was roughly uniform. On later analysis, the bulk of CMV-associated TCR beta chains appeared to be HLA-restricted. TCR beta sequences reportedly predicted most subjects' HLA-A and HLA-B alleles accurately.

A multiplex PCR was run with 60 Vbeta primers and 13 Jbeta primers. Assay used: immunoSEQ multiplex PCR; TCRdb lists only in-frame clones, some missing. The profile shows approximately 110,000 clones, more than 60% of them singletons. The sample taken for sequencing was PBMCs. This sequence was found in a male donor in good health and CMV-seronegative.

CDR3 DNA: TGTGCCAGCAGCTACTACTCTTCTCCCTCCTACAATGAGCAGTTCTTC. The encoded protein is CASSYYSSPSYNEQFF. The chain couples TRBV7-8 to TRBJ2-1; the D is unclear. The V and J ends lost 4 bases and 0 bases respectively, with 13 bases between them. In germline, CDR1 is SGHVS, CDR2 FQNEAQ. The CDR3 contains 16 residues.